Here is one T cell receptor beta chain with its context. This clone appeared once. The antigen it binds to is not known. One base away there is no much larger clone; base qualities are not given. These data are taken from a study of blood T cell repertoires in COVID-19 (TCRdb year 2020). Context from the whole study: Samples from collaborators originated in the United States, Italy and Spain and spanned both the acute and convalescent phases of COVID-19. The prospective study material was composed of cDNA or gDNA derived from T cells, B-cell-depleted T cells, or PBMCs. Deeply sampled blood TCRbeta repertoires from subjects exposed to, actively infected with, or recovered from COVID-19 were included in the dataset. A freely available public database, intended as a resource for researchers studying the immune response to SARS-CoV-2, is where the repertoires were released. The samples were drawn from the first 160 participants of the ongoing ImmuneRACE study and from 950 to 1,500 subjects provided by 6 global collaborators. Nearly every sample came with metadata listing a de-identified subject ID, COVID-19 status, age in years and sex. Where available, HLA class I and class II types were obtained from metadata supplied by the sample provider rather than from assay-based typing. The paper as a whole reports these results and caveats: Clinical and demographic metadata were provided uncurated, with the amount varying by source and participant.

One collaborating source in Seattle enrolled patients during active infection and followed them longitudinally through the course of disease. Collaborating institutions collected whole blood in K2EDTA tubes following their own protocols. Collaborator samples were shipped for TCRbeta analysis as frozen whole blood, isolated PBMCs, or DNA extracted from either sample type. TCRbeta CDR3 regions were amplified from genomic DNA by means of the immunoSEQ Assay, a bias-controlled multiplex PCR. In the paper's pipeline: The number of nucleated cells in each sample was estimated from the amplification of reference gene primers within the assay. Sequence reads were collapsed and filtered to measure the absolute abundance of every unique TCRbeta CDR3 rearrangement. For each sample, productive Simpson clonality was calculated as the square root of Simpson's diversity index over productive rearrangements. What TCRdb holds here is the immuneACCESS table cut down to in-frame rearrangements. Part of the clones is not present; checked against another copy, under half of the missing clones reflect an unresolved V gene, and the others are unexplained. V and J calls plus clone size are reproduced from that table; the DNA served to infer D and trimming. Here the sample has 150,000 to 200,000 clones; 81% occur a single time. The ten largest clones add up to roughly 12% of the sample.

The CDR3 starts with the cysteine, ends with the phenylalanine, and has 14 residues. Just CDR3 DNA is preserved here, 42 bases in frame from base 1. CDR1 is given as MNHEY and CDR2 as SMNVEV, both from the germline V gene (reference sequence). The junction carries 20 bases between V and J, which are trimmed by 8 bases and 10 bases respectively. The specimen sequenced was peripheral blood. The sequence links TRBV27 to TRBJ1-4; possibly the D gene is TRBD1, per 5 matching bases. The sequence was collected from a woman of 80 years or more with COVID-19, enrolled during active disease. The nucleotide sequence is TGTGCCAGCCGATACGACAGAGCCTCCGGAAAACTGTTTTTT. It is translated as CASRYDRASGKLFF.